The source of this TCR beta chain is a study of OX40 agonist ivuxolimab in advanced cancers. Sequencing was performed with immunoSEQ multiplex PCR; in TCRdb, only in-frame clones are kept and a portion is missing. The top ten hold just under 8% of the sample, which has more than 45,000 clones, about 90% seen once. The CDR3 consists of 13 residues. Germline lookup yields CDR1 MNHEY and CDR2 SVGAGI. Trimming removed 2 bases from V and 5 bases from J; junction bases left unmatched: 3. The chain recombines TRBV6-5 with TRBJ2-7; TRBD2 matches at 7 bases. This TCR derives from an adult with an advanced solid tumor such as melanoma, head and neck, liver or kidney cancer. Sample: CD4+ or CD8+ T cells sorted from blood, taken in a trial of the OX40 agonist ivuxolimab. The CDR3 loop is CASSYVAGHEQYF. DNA of the CDR3: TGTGCCAGCAGTTACGTAGCGGGCCACGAGCAGTACTTC.